A selection of T cell receptor beta chains follows, all from one sample in a study of tumor-infiltrating lymphocytes in primary liver carcinoma. TCRdb re-called the multiplex PCR reads with MiXCR, one entry per CDR3 protein. The sample yields approximately 330,000 distinct CDR3 sequences, approximately 65% seen once. Material: peripheral blood. These TCRs come from a man in his forties with primary liver carcinoma and hepatitis B virus infection. CDR3s include the opening cysteine and the closing phenylalanine or tryptophan. Each record gives: CDR3 DNA, CDR3 protein, J gene, V gene, clone size, D gene. D genes are given only for firm matches. Only part of the rows carry a size: once, few, many, or a class if the clone is expanded.

TGTGCCAGCAGAACGGGACAGGGGGCCGACTATGACTACACCTTC,CASRTGQGADYDYTF,TRBJ1-2,TRBV11-3,.,TRBD1
TGTGCCAGCAGCCCGGAACAGGGAGCGACCTACGAGCAGTACTTC,CASSPEQGATYEQYF,TRBJ2-7,TRBV11-2,once,.
TGTGCCAGAAGTGAATCTCTAGCGGGCGCGAATACGCAGTATTTT,CARSESLAGANTQYF,TRBJ2-3,TRBV6-1,once,TRBD2
TGTGCCAGCAGCCCGCCGGGACCCCGGGAAGGGGAGCAGTACTTC,CASSPPGPREGEQYF,TRBJ2-7,TRBV7-9,many,.
TGTGCCAGCAGCCAAGATCAAGCAACAGGGGGGATTCAGTACTTC,CASSQDQATGGIQYF,TRBJ2-4,TRBV14,many,TRBD1
TGTGCCAGCAGCTTACTGGCGGGACTAGAAGAGCAGTACTTC,CASSLLAGLEEQYF,TRBJ2-7,TRBV11-2,.,TRBD2
TGTGCCAGCAGCACACCAGGTGGCTACACCTTC,CASSTPGGYTF,TRBJ1-2,TRBV11-2,.,.
TGCGCCGGCAGCCCTAGACTAGCTGGTTACTCCTACAATGAGCAGTTCTTC,CAGSPRLAGYSYNEQFF,TRBJ2-1,TRBV4-1,.,TRBD2
TGTGCCAGCAGCCCCACCGCGGGGGTAGACGGCTACACCTTC,CASSPTAGVDGYTF,TRBJ1-2,TRBV7-8,many,.
TGTGCCAGCAGCCAAATCCAGAGCTACGAGGAGTACTTC,CASSQIQSYEEYF,TRBJ2-7,TRBV4-2,.,.
TGTGCCAGCAGCTTGGGGGGACCCGGCTACACCTTC,CASSLGGPGYTF,TRBJ1-2,TRBV11-2,.,.
TGCGCCAGCAGCCAAGATAGGGCCCACGAGCAGTACTTC,CASSQDRAHEQYF,TRBJ2-7,TRBV4-1,.,.
TGTGCCAGCAGTTCCTGGGGGGGGGAACAGCCCCAGCATTTT,CASSSWGGEQPQHF,TRBJ1-5,TRBV12-3/TRBV12-4,many,.
TGTGCCAGCAGTTTCTCGGGTACTAAGCAGCCCCAGCATTTT,CASSFSGTKQPQHF,TRBJ1-5,TRBV12-3/TRBV12-4,many,.
TGCAGCGTCGGCTCTGGACAGGATTATGGCTACACCTTC,CSVGSGQDYGYTF,TRBJ1-2,TRBV29-1,many,TRBD1
TGCGCCAGCAGTTCCCTTCTACCGGCACGGACCGGGGAGCTGTTTTTT,CASSSLLPARTGELFF,TRBJ2-2,TRBV6-5,.,.
TGTGCCAGCAGACGGGACATGAGCTCCTACGAGCAGTACTTC,CASRRDMSSYEQYF,TRBJ2-7,TRBV6-1,few,.
TGTGCCAGCAGTTCGGGAAAGGGAGCTCAAGAGGCCCAGTACTTC,CASSSGKGAQEAQYF,TRBJ2-5,TRBV11-2,.,.
TGTGTCAGCAGCTTCAGGGGGCTTGAGCAGTTCTTC,CVSSFRGLEQFF,TRBJ2-1,TRBV5-4,.,TRBD1
TGTGCCAACAGCCAAGATAGGACAAGGCCGTACGAGCAGTACTTC,CANSQDRTRPYEQYF,TRBJ2-7,TRBV4-1,.,.
TGCACAGGACAGGGTTACAATGAGCACTTCTTC,CTGQGYNEHFF,TRBJ2-1,TRBV29-1,.,TRBD1
TGTGCCAGCAGACCCGGGACAGCCTTCAACACCGGGGAGCTGTTTTTT,CASRPGTAFNTGELFF,TRBJ2-2,TRBV6-1,few,TRBD1
TGTACCAGTACAGGGGACAGAAGACTTCAAGAGACCCAGTACTTC,CTSTGDRRLQETQYF,TRBJ2-5,TRBV6-2/TRBV6-3,.,TRBD1
TGTGCCAGCAGTCCCGGGACGGAGAGGAATGAGAAGTTCTTC,CASSPGTERNEKFF,TRBJ2-1,TRBV28,.,.
TGTGCCAGCAGTTTACCGGGACAGGGGACTGAAGCTTTCTTT,CASSLPGQGTEAFF,TRBJ1-1,TRBV28,few,TRBD1
TGTGCCAGCAGGCCCCTAGCGGGCGGGTTCAACACCGGGGAGCTGTTTTTT,CASRPLAGGFNTGELFF,TRBJ2-2,TRBV12-3/TRBV12-4,.,TRBD2
TGTGCCAGCAGTCAGGGGTTAGAAGAGACCCAGTACTTC,CASSQGLEETQYF,TRBJ2-5,TRBV6-2/TRBV6-3,.,.
TGTGCCAGCAGCCGACGACTAGCGGGAGCCCAGACAGATACCCATTATTTT,CASSRRLAGAQTDTHYF,TRBJ2-3,TRBV11-3,.,TRBD2
TGTGCCAGCAGCTTTAGGGCCTCCTACGAGCAGTACTTC,CASSFRASYEQYF,TRBJ2-7,TRBV7-9,.,.
TGTGCCAGCAGTCCTCAGCGTCCCCGCTCCTACAATGAGCAGTTCTTC,CASSPQRPRSYNEQFF,TRBJ2-1,TRBV6-2/TRBV6-3,many,.
TGCAGCGTCGCCACGCTTTGGCCCTGGTCCCGTCAACAGCAGTTCTTC,CSVATLWPWSRQQQFF,TRBJ2-1,TRBV29-1,.,.